This T cell receptor beta chain was recorded in a study of beta chain features in type 1 diabetes. The CDR3 runs to 16 residues. Germline values: CDR1 PRHDT, CDR2 FYEKMQ (reference sequence). Trimming shortened V by 6 bases and J by 1 base, and 16 bases separated the two germline ends. Reverse transcribing all isolated RNA meant expressed TCRB transcripts were sequenced. Clones were sequenced by immunoSEQ multiplex PCR, and TCRdb holds only the in-frame ones, with some missing. In the table there are 110,000 to 150,000 clones, approximately 10% of which are singletons. This clone was seen ten or more times.

Input material: central memory CD4+ T cells from blood. This chain joins TRBV13 and TRBJ2-4; D gene unclear. This sequence originates from a woman between 35 and 50 years old in good health. The CDR3 region has the DNA TGTGCCAGCAGTCCCTCTTTGGTTGGCGCCAAAAACATTCAGTACTTC. It yields the protein CASSPSLVGAKNIQYF. Filled out from reference TRBV13 and TRBJ2-4, the complete variable domain reads AAGVIQSPRHLIKEKRETATLKCYPIPRHDTVYWYQQGPGQDPQFLISFYEKMQSDKGSIPDRFSAQQFSDYHSELNMSSLELGDSALYFCASSPSLVGAKNIQYFGAGTRLSVL.